Shown below are 32 T cell receptor beta chains from a single sample sequenced in a study of OX40 agonist ivuxolimab in advanced cancers. The method was immunoSEQ multiplex PCR; TCRdb's version includes in-frame clones alone and lacks a portion of them. This table has fewer than 70,000 clones, approximately 82% appearing once. The input for sequencing was CD4+ or CD8+ T cells sorted from blood, taken in a trial of the OX40 agonist ivuxolimab. These receptors all come from an adult with an advanced solid tumor such as melanoma, head and neck, liver or kidney cancer.

The chain couples TRBV11-2 to TRBJ1-1; D might be TRBD1 (5 bases). V was pared by 5 bases and J by 0 bases, with 13 bases between. Looked up from germline, CDR1 is SGHAT and CDR2 is FQNNGV. The CDR3 runs 15 residues. The CDR3 is CASSLTPGMNTEAFF. CDR3 in DNA: TGTGCCAGCAGCCTAACCCCAGGGATGAACACTGAAGCTTTCTTT.

V gene TRBV27 combines with J gene TRBJ1-2, with 9 nucleotides matching TRBD1. There are 13 residues in the CDR3. Germline CDR1 and CDR2: MNHEY and SMNVEV (reference sequence). V lost 8 bases to trimming and J lost 3 bases; unmatched junction nucleotides: 4. CDR3: CASGRTGDYGYTF. The DNA of the CDR3 is TGTGCCAGCGGGCGGACAGGGGACTATGGCTACACCTTC.

The sample holds a few counts of this clone. The chain has TRBV29-1 and TRBJ1-2, with TRBD1 matching 7 bases. Germline V gene sequence: CDR1 SQVTM, CDR2 ANQGSEA. The CDR3 has 14 amino acids. V shed 4 bases, J shed 8 bases, and the junction held 13 bases outside the gene matches. The CDR3 region has the DNA TGCAGCGTTGGACCGACAGGGCTAATTGAGGGCTACACCTTC. As protein: CSVGPTGLIEGYTF.

This clone is deemed medium-sized (0.01 to 0.1%). The chain uses TRBV5-1 and TRBJ2-7; possible D gene TRBD2, 5 bases. With 0 bases removed from V and 5 bases from J, the gap between germline ends came to 12 bases. Looked up from germline, CDR1 is SGHRS and CDR2 is YFSETQ. This CDR3 spans 14 amino acids. CDR3 residues: CASSLADGVDEQYF. Written as DNA, the CDR3 is TGCGCCAGCAGCTTGGCAGACGGGGTCGACGAGCAGTACTTC. Based on the CDR3 plus reference TRBV5-1 and TRBJ2-7, the full variable domain is KAGVTQTPRYLIKTRGQQVTLSCSPISGHRSVSWYQQTPGQGLQFLFEYFSETQRNKGNFPGRFSGRQFSNSRSEMNVSTLELGDSALYLCASSLADGVDEQYFGPGTRLTVT.

The rearrangement links TRBV7-3 to TRBJ2-3, with 10 bases fitting TRBD2. Looked up from germline, CDR1 is SGHTA and CDR2 is FQGTGA. The CDR3 covers 14 residues. With 4 bases clipped from V and 8 bases from J, the junction kept 6 bases outside the gene matches. The CDR3 DNA follows: TGTGCCAGCAGCTCGTCCGGGACTAGCGCTACGCAGTATTTT. Protein sequence: CASSSSGTSATQYF.

This clone was observed once. V usage is TRBV5-1 and J usage is TRBJ2-7; D is uncertain. The CDR3 totals 12 residues. Germline V CDR1 and CDR2: SGHRS, YFSETQ. Trimming left V 2 bases short and J 5 bases short, with 8 bases between. CDR3 in DNA: TGCGCCAGCAGCTTTCCTGGCGACGAGCAGTACTTC. Amino acids: CASSFPGDEQYF. Supplemented by reference TRBV5-1 and TRBJ2-7, the full variable domain reads KAGVTQTPRYLIKTRGQQVTLSCSPISGHRSVSWYQQTPGQGLQFLFEYFSETQRNKGNFPGRFSGRQFSNSRSEMNVSTLELGDSALYLCASSFPGDEQYFGPGTRLTVT.

The chain recombines TRBV19 with TRBJ2-3, with a possible D match to TRBD1 (6 bases). The CDR3 extends over 12 amino acids. Trimming left V 3 bases short and J 14 bases short, with 15 bases between. The V gene's germline CDR1 is LNHDA and CDR2 SQIVND (reference sequence). The CDR3 here is CASSMGAAPRYF. CDR3 DNA: TGTGCCAGTAGTATGGGGGCTGCCCCTAGGTATTTT.

This clone was counted only a few times. CDR3 protein: CAISSRQGLNYGYTF. The CDR3 DNA follows: TGTGCCATCAGCTCCCGACAGGGACTGAACTATGGCTACACCTTC. The genes are TRBV10-3 and TRBJ1-2; 7 bases map to TRBD1. Trimming removed 6 bases from V and 2 bases from J; junction bases left unmatched: 9. Germline CDR1 reads ENHRY; CDR2 reads SYGVKD. The CDR3 has 15 amino acids.

In nucleotides, the CDR3 is TGTGCCAGCAGCTTAGATGCAGGGACGGAGACCCAGTACTTC. Translation: CASSLDAGTETQYF. V is TRBV7-6 and J is TRBJ2-5; either TRBD1 or TRBD2 may supply D (5 bases each). V was pared by 1 base and J by 5 bases, with 11 bases between. This CDR3 is built from 14 residues. CDR1 is SGHVS, CDR2 FNYEAQ, per germline.

Judged by abundance, this clone is medium-sized. The rearrangement joins TRBV11-3 to TRBJ1-5, with no clear D. The CDR3 covers 12 residues. CDR1 SGHNT and CDR2 YENEEA come from the germline V gene. The ends were cut back, 0 bases at V and 5 bases at J, with 2 bases in the middle. In nucleotides, the CDR3 is TGTGCCAGCAGCTTAGAGGATCAGCCCCAGCATTTT. Translating gives CASSLEDQPQHF.

The CDR3 DNA is TGTGCCTGCCCGAGAGGCAGGGGCCGGAACACTGAAGCTTTCTTT. Protein sequence: CACPRGRGRNTEAFF. The chain links TRBV30 to TRBJ1-1; possibly TRBD1 for D (6 bases). V lost 6 bases, J lost 1 base, and 18 bases lay in between. The germline CDR1 and CDR2 sequences are GTSNPN and SVGIG (reference sequence). This CDR3 has 15 residues.

V gene TRBV6-5 combines with J gene TRBJ2-2; unclear D gene. V was clipped by 0 bases and J by 3 bases, with 5 bases between them. There are 14 residues in the CDR3. From germline, CDR1 is MNHEY and CDR2 SVGAGI. Here the CDR3 reads CASSYSAHTGELFF. The DNA for the CDR3 is TGTGCCAGCAGTTACTCGGCTCACACCGGGGAGCTGTTTTTT.

The J gene is TRBJ2-3, the V gene TRBV6-5; TRBD1 or TRBD2 may be the D gene (5 bases each). The germline gives CDR1 MNHEY, CDR2 SVGAGI. The CDR3 spans 15 residues. With 4 bases removed from V and 0 bases from J, the gap between germline ends came to 11 bases. CDR3 sequence reads: CASSSFGTSTDTQYF. For the CDR3, the DNA is TGTGCCAGCAGTTCTTTCGGGACGAGCACAGATACGCAGTATTTT.

V and J are TRBV11-2 and TRBJ1-2; D unclear. In germline, CDR1 is SGHAT, CDR2 FQNNGV. There are 14 residues in the CDR3. The V and J ends lost 5 bases and 3 bases respectively, with 13 bases between them. The CDR3 bases are TGTGCCAGCAGCAAGCAAAGGGTGGACTATGGCTACACCTTC. Its translation: CASSKQRVDYGYTF.

The chain links TRBV10-3 to TRBJ2-7, with TRBD1 identical over 10 bases. Germline CDR1 ENHRY, CDR2 SYGVKD. V shed 7 bases and J 5 bases; nucleotides not matched to a gene: 5. The CDR3 has 13 residues. The CDR3 loop is CAINRDRGNEQYF. CDR3 coding DNA: TGTGCCATCAATCGGGACAGGGGTAACGAGCAGTACTTC.

This clone came up a few times. This chain links TRBV18 with TRBJ1-2, with 9 bases matching TRBD1. Germline V gene sequence: CDR1 KGHSH, CDR2 LQKENI. The trim removed 6 bases at V and 1 base at J, leaving 15 bases unmatched. The CDR3 runs to 18 residues. The CDR3 loop is CASSITMGQGVLNYGYTF. The CDR3 DNA follows: TGTGCCAGCTCGATCACCATGGGACAGGGAGTTCTTAACTATGGCTACACCTTC.

Only a few counts were recorded for this clone. The rearrangement joins TRBV2 to TRBJ2-5, with TRBD2 matching over 7 bases. V was clipped by 5 bases and J by 9 bases; unmatched bases: 9. Germline V gives CDR1 SNHLY, CDR2 FYNNEI. The CDR3 is made up of 13 amino acids. CDR3 DNA sequence: TGTGCCAGCAGTTTGGGGCCAGGGAGGGCCCAGTACTTC. This encodes CASSLGPGRAQYF.

The chain recombines TRBV10-3 with TRBJ2-7; a possible D gene is TRBD2 (6 bases). The germline V gene encodes CDR1 ENHRY and CDR2 SYGVKD. Trimming left V 5 bases short and J 3 bases short, with 11 bases between. The CDR3 length is 13 residues. The CDR3 loop is CAISRLVGYEQYF. CDR3 DNA sequence: TGTGCCATCAGTCGACTAGTTGGCTACGAGCAGTACTTC.

This clone has a handful of counts. This chain connects TRBV5-1 to TRBJ2-4; either TRBD1 or TRBD2 may supply D (5 bases each). The CDR3 has 13 amino acids. Germline V lookup: CDR1 SGHRS, CDR2 YFSETQ. V was pared by 0 bases and J by 7 bases, with 8 bases between. The CDR3 reads CASSLGGMNIQYF. DNA for the CDR3: TGCGCCAGCAGCTTGGGGGGGATGAACATTCAGTACTTC.

The rearrangement links TRBV1 to TRBJ2-1. TRBV1 is annotated as a pseudogene. CDR3 length: 16 residues. The CDR3 loop reads CTSSQAPGPSPNEQFF. For the CDR3, the DNA is TGCACCAGCAGCCAAGCCCCGGGACCTAGCCCCAATGAGCAGTTCTTC.

The rearrangement uses TRBV4-2 and TRBJ2-3; D is unclear. This CDR3 has 13 amino acids. V was cut by 8 bases and J by 0 bases, with 9 bases left in between. Looked up from germline, CDR1 is LGHNA and CDR2 is YNFKEQ. This CDR3 reads CASRGASTDTQYF. CDR3 coding DNA: TGTGCCAGCCGAGGAGCGAGCACAGATACGCAGTATTTT.

The rearrangement links TRBV5-4 to TRBJ2-7; D not certain. Germline V CDR1 and CDR2: SGHNT, YYREEE (reference sequence). V dropped 0 bases and J dropped 6 bases, with 7 bases sitting between them. The CDR3 is made up of 12 amino acids. CDR3 residues: CASSLVPFEQYF. The CDR3 DNA is TGTGCCAGCAGCTTGGTTCCGTTCGAGCAGTACTTC. The entire variable domain, with the rest obtained from reference TRBV5-4 and TRBJ2-7, is as follows: ETGVTQSPTHLIKTRGQQVTLRCSSQSGHNTVSWYQQALGQGPQFIFQYYREEENGRGNFPPRFSGLQFPNYSSELNVNALELDDSALYLCASSLVPFEQYFGPGTRLTVT.

The chain carries TRBV5-5 and TRBJ2-7, with D perhaps matching TRBD2 (5 bases). Germline V CDR1 and CDR2: SGHKS, YYEKEE (reference sequence). CDR3 length: 15 residues. Trimming left V 5 bases short and J 0 bases short, with 15 bases between. Here the CDR3 DNA reads TGTGCCAGCAGACCCTTCGAAAGCGGCTCCTACGAGCAGTACTTC. Translation gives CASRPFESGSYEQYF.

The CDR3 nucleotides are TGTGCCAGCAGGACAGGGGGCGCCCGGATAGATACGCAGTATTTT. Its translation: CASRTGGARIDTQYF. The chain links TRBV5-4 to TRBJ2-3; TRBD1 matches at 10 bases. Germline V gene sequence: CDR1 SGHNT, CDR2 YYREEE (reference sequence). The CDR3 consists of 15 residues. V dropped 5 bases and J dropped 5; count of bases not matched to a gene: 8.

The chain joins TRBV30 to TRBJ2-5, with a weak D call TRBD2 (5 bases). CDR1 is GTSNPN, CDR2 SVGIG, per germline (reference sequence). V dropped 4 bases and J dropped 2 bases, with 14 bases sitting between them. This CDR3 comprises 14 residues. CDR3 loop: CAWTRLRGQETQYF. The CDR3 DNA sequence: TGTGCCTGGACGCGATTAAGAGGGCAAGAGACCCAGTACTTC.

The DNA for the CDR3 is TGTGCCAGCAGCTTACATGGCGTGCACGAGCAGTACTTC. The encoded protein is CASSLHGVHEQYF. V and J are TRBV5-6 and TRBJ2-7; D remains unclear. The CDR3 consists of 13 residues. The germline V and J ends were trimmed by 2 bases and 5 bases, with 11 bases remaining between them. Per the germline V gene, CDR1 is SGHDT and CDR2 is YYEEEE. Based on the CDR3 plus reference TRBV5-6 and TRBJ2-7, the full variable domain is DAGVTQSPTHLIKTRGQQVTLRCSPKSGHDTVSWYQQALGQGPQFIFQYYEEEERQRGNFPDRFSGHQFPNYSSELNVNALLLGDSALYLCASSLHGVHEQYFGPGTRLTVT.

This chain connects TRBV2 to TRBJ2-3; D gene unclear. Trimming took 8 bases from V and 2 from J, leaving 8 bases between them. Germline assignment: CDR1 SNHLY and CDR2 FYNNEI. The CDR3 loop spans 12 amino acids. CDR3 region: CASGPLTDTQYF. Here the CDR3 DNA reads TGTGCCAGCGGGCCTCTCACAGATACGCAGTATTTT.

Only a few counts were recorded for this clone. The rearrangement uses TRBV20-1 and TRBJ2-5; no reliable D call. In germline, CDR1 is DFQATT, CDR2 SNEGSKA (reference sequence). CDR3 length equals 10 residues. Deletions cut 5 bases from V and 6 bases from J, with 7 bases between. CDR3: CSAFRQTQYF. The CDR3 coding sequence is TGCAGTGCTTTTAGGCAGACCCAGTACTTC.

The chain employs TRBV7-2 and TRBJ1-1, with TRBD1 identical over 12 bases. Unmatched junction bases numbered 8, after V lost 11 bases and J lost 7 bases. Germline CDR1 reads SGHTA; CDR2 reads FQGNSA. This CDR3 region has 13 residues. CDR3 sequence reads: CALTGTGGIEAFF. CDR3 coding DNA: TGTGCCTTAACGGGGACAGGGGGCATTGAAGCTTTCTTT.

The gene calls are TRBV18 and TRBJ1-4, with D perhaps matching TRBD1 (6 bases). Germline V gene sequence: CDR1 KGHSH, CDR2 LQKENI. The CDR3 is made up of 13 amino acids. V was pared by 6 bases and J by 8 bases, with 13 bases between. Here the CDR3 DNA reads TGTGCCAGCTCGGCGGCAGGGGTAGAAAAACTGTTTTTT. This codes for CASSAAGVEKLFF.

The V gene is TRBV5-1, the J gene TRBJ2-3; 8 nucleotides match TRBD2. CDR1 is SGHRS and CDR2 is YFSETQ in the germline V gene. V lost 5 bases and J lost 0; bases outside the gene matches: 2. This CDR3 region has 14 residues. The chain's CDR3 is CASSSGVSTDTQYF. The DNA for the CDR3 is TGCGCCAGCAGTAGCGGGGTTAGCACAGATACGCAGTATTTT.

This clone showed up just once. The genes are TRBV2 and TRBJ1-5; TRBD1 agrees at 7 bases. Germline lookup yields CDR1 SNHLY and CDR2 FYNNEI. After removal of 1 base from V and 5 bases from J, the junction contained 5 bases not matched to a gene. This CDR3 is 15 amino acids long. CDR3 amino acids: CASSEGAGGYQPQHF. The DNA of the CDR3 is TGTGCCAGCAGTGAAGGGGCAGGGGGATATCAGCCCCAGCATTTT.